The 3 T cell receptor beta chains below come from one sample, sequenced in a study of CD8 T cells in ankylosing spondylitis. MiXCR, run by TCRdb on the 5' RACE reads, gives a single entry per CDR3 protein. The sample has 350,000 or so distinct CDR3 sequences; roughly 14% are singletons. Material for sequencing was blood, either unsorted or a sorted T cell fraction (not recorded which). The receptors stem from a male donor with ankylosing spondylitis or in good health (not recorded which).

This clonotype has a handful of counts. V and J are TRBV3-1 and TRBJ1-2, with 8 positions matching TRBD1. The CDR3 is 15 amino acids. Trimming took 1 base from V and 2 from J; bases not matched to a gene: 3. Germline V lookup: CDR1 LGHDT, CDR2 YNNKEL (reference sequence). The CDR3 nucleotides read TGTGCCAGCAGCCAAGTGAACAGGGGGAACTATGGCTACACCTTC. This encodes CASSQVNRGNYGYTF.

This clonotype was seen more than once but under ten times. The V gene is TRBV7-9, the J gene TRBJ2-3; D is unclear. Trimming pared 1 base from V and 6 bases from J, leaving 14 bases between. The CDR3 spans 15 residues. CDR1 and CDR2 from the germline V gene are SEHNR and FQNEAQ (reference sequence). DNA of the CDR3: TGTGCCAGCAGCTTAGGTGGCGCCCTAGGGGATACGCAGTATTTT. It yields the protein CASSLGGALGDTQYF.

This clonotype was picked up a small number of times. The chain has TRBV6-5 and TRBJ2-1; D perhaps matches TRBD1 (7 bases). The ends were cut back, 6 bases at V and 9 bases at J, with 18 bases in the middle. CDR1 is MNHEY, CDR2 SVGAGI, per germline. This CDR3 region has 14 residues. CDR3 amino acids: CASRSSGGLVEQFF. CDR3 in DNA: TGTGCCAGCAGGTCCTCAGGGGGGTTAGTTGAGCAGTTCTTC.